A single T cell receptor beta chain is shown here with its context. The sample is drawn from a study of blood T cell repertoires in COVID-19. Study-level information: Donors in the United States, Italy and Spain gave samples during acute or convalescent COVID-19.

Assay: immunoSEQ multiplex PCR; the TCRdb copy retains only in-frame clones and omits some. The sample has some 190,000 clones, approximately 86% seen once. Germline V lookup: CDR1 SGDLS, CDR2 YYNGEE. The CDR3 is made up of 15 amino acids. Trimming took 0 bases from V and 5 from J; bases not matched to a gene: 6. The chain combines TRBV9 with TRBJ1-2; TRBD1 aligns across 8 bases. Specimen: peripheral blood. The TCR comes from a woman of 80 years or more with active or convalescent COVID-19. CDR3 protein: CASSVGTGGMYGYTF. CDR3 coding DNA: TGTGCCAGCAGCGTAGGAACAGGGGGGATGTATGGCTACACCTTC.